The 13 T cell receptor beta chains below all came from one sample that was sequenced in a study of cytomegalovirus exposure and HLA in healthy donors. Primers: 60 Vbeta forward and 13 Jbeta reverse. TCRdb's table, derived via immunoSEQ multiplex PCR, lists solely in-frame clones and lacks some. The data contain some 160,000 clones, over 60% of them singletons. Sequences were obtained from PBMCs. The source is a young woman in good health and CMV-seronegative.

The genes are TRBV19 and TRBJ2-7; 8 bases align to TRBD2. After removal of 4 bases from V and 4 bases from J, the junction contained 6 bases not matched to a gene. Germline V gives CDR1 LNHDA, CDR2 SQIVND (reference sequence). There are 14 residues in the CDR3. Written as DNA, the CDR3 is TGTGCCAGTAGTAGCCGGGGACTAGATTACGAGCAGTACTTC. This gives the protein CASSSRGLDYEQYF.

J is TRBJ2-7 and V is TRBV7-9; 11 nucleotides align to TRBD2. V lost 5 bases, J lost 5 bases, and 14 bases stayed unmatched. The CDR3 totals 17 residues. Germline V gene data show CDR1 as SEHNR and CDR2 as FQNEAQ (reference sequence). CDR3 protein: CASSPRNSLAGAHEQYF. The DNA of the CDR3 is TGTGCCAGCAGCCCACGGAATTCACTAGCGGGAGCCCACGAGCAGTACTTC.

The J gene is TRBJ1-2, the V gene TRBV9, with D perhaps matching TRBD1 (6 bases). V lost 3 bases and J lost 0, with 15 bases in between. Germline assignment: CDR1 SGDLS and CDR2 YYNGEE. The CDR3 has 16 residues. The DNA for the CDR3 is TGTGCCAGCAGCGAGGAAGTACAGGGATCTAACTATGGCTACACCTTC. It yields the protein CASSEEVQGSNYGYTF.

This clone was picked up a small number of times. The chain links TRBV7-7 to TRBJ2-2, with 8 bases identical to TRBD1. With V trimmed by 1 base and J by 5 bases, 6 bases remained unmatched. CDR1 SSHAT and CDR2 FNYEAQ come from the germline V gene (reference sequence). The CDR3 is 16 residues long. In nucleotides, the CDR3 is TGTGCCAGCAGCTTAGTTGCGACAGGGGAAACCGGGGAGCTGTTTTTT. Amino acid sequence: CASSLVATGETGELFF.

The CDR3 region is CAWSAVAGVSYEQYF. CDR3 nucleotide sequence: TGTGCCTGGAGCGCTGTAGCGGGAGTTTCCTACGAGCAGTACTTC. V is TRBV30 and J is TRBJ2-7, with TRBD2 matching over 9 bases. The V gene's germline CDR1 is GTSNPN and CDR2 SVGIG (reference sequence). J was trimmed by 1 base and V by 3 bases; bases with no gene match: 7. The CDR3 is made up of 15 amino acids.

The chain joins TRBV6-1 to TRBJ1-1; D uncertain. The CDR3 length is 13 residues. The germline CDR1 and CDR2 sequences are MNHNS and SASEGT. Trimming took off 4 bases at V and 1 base at J, with 7 bases between the two ends. CDR3 sequence reads: CASSGATNTEAFF. CDR3 in DNA: TGTGCCAGCAGTGGGGCGACGAACACTGAAGCTTTCTTT.

The genes are TRBV10-2 and TRBJ2-3, with a weak D call TRBD2 (7 bases). Germline CDR1 WSHSY, CDR2 SAAADI. V lost 5 bases and J lost 6, with 12 bases in between. The CDR3 is made up of 13 amino acids. In DNA, the CDR3 is TGCGCCAGCAGTTGGACTAGGGGGGATACGCAGTATTTT. Translation: CASSWTRGDTQYF.

This rearrangement joins TRBV29-1 to TRBJ2-7, with TRBD2 matching 16 bases. Looked up from germline, CDR1 is SQVTM and CDR2 is ANQGSEA. The CDR3 is made up of 19 amino acids. The J segment lost 0 bases and the V segment lost 1 base, leaving 9 bases of the junction unmatched. As DNA, the CDR3 is TGCAGCGTTGAAGGAGGCCCGGGACTAGCGGGAGGGAGCTCCTACGAGCAGTACTTC. Translated: CSVEGGPGLAGGSSYEQYF.

The chain couples TRBV2 to TRBJ2-1; D possibly corresponds to TRBD1 (5 bases). CDR1 is SNHLY, CDR2 FYNNEI, per germline. V lost 8 bases, J lost 4 bases, and 6 bases lay in between. The length of the CDR3 is 11 residues. The CDR3 reads CASDRYNEQFF. The CDR3 DNA reads TGTGCCAGCGACAGATACAATGAGCAGTTCTTC.

CDR3 nucleotide sequence: TGCAGTGCTCGAGCAGGAAAGCAGTTCTTC. Translating it yields CSARAGKQFF. This rearrangement joins TRBV20-1 to TRBJ2-1; D not certain. CDR3 length equals 10 residues. The V end was cut by 5 bases, the J end by 11 bases, with 10 bases between. CDR1 and CDR2 (germline): DFQATT, SNEGSKA (reference sequence).

V is TRBV5-1 and J is TRBJ2-2; 10 nucleotides agree with TRBD1. Germline V lookup: CDR1 SGHRS, CDR2 YFSETQ. CDR3 length equals 17 residues. With V trimmed by 0 bases and J by 3 bases, 5 bases remained unmatched. CDR3 nucleotide sequence: TGCGCCAGCAGCTTGGGAATCGGGACAGGGGACACCGGGGAGCTGTTTTTT. Translating it yields CASSLGIGTGDTGELFF.

Only one count was recorded for this clone. The rearrangement uses TRBV27 and TRBJ1-4, with 8 bases lining up with TRBD1. The CDR3 loop spans 15 amino acids. Germline assignment: CDR1 MNHEY and CDR2 SMNVEV (reference sequence). V lost 4 bases to trimming and J lost 8 bases; unmatched junction nucleotides: 9. The chain's CDR3 is CASSSQGATEEKLFF. DNA for the CDR3: TGTGCCAGCAGTTCCCAGGGGGCGACGGAGGAAAAACTGTTTTTT. Full variable domain (missing parts from reference TRBV27 and TRBJ1-4): EAQVTQNPRYLITVTGKKLTVTCSQNMNHEYMSWYRQDPGLGLRQIYYSMNVEVTDKGDVPEGYKVSRKEKRNFPLILESPSPNQTSLYFCASSSQGATEEKLFFGSGTQLSVL.

The chain is built from TRBV5-1 and TRBJ1-6, with 12 bases lining up with TRBD1. The CDR3 covers 15 residues. The ends lost 4 bases at V and 7 bases at J; junction bases unmatched: 3. Looked up from germline, CDR1 is SGHRS and CDR2 is YFSETQ. This CDR3 reads CASSTGTGGNSPLHF. CDR3 bases: TGCGCCAGCAGCACCGGGACAGGGGGCAATTCACCCCTCCACTTT.